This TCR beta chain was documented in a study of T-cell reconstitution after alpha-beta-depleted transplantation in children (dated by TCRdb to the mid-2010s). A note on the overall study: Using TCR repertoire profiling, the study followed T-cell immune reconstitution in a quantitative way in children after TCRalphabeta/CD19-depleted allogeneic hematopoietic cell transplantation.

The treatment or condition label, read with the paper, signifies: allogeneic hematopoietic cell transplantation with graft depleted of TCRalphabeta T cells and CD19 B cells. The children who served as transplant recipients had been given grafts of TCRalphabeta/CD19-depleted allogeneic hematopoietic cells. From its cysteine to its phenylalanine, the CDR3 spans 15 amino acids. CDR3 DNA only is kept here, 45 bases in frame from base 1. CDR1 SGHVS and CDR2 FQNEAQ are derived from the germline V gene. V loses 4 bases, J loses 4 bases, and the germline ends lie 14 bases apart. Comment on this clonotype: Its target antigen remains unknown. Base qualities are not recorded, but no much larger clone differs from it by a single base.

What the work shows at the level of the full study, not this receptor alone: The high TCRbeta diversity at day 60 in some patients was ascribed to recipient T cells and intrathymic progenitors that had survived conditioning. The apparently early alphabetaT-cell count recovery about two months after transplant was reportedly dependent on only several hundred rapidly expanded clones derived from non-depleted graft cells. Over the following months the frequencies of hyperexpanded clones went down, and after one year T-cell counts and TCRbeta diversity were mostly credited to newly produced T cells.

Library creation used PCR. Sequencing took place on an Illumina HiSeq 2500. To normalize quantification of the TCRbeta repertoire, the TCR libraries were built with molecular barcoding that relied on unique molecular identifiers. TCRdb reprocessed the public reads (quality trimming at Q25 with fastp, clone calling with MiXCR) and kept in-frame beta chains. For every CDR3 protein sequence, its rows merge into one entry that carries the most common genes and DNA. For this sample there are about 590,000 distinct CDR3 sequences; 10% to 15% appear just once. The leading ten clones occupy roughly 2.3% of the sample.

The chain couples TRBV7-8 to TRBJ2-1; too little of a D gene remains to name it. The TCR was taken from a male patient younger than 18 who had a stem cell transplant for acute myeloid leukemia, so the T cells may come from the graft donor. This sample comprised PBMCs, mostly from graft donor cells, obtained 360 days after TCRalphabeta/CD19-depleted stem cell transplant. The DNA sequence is TGTGCCAGCAGCTCCCGGGTCGACGGTTACAATGAGCAGTTCTTC. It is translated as CASSSRVDGYNEQFF.